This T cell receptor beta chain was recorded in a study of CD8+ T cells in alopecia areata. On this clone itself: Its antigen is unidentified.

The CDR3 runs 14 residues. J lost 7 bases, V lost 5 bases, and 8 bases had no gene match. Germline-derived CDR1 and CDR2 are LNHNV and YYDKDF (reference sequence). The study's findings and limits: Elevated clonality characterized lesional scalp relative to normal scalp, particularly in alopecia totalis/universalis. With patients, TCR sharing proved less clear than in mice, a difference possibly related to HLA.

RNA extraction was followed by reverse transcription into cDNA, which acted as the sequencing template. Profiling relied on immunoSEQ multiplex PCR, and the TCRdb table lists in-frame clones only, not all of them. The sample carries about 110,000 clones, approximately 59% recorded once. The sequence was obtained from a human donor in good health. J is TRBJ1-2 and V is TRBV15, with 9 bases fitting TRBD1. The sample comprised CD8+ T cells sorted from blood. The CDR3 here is CATSVTGGVGGYTF. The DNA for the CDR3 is TGTGCCACCAGCGTAACAGGGGGCGTAGGTGGCTACACCTTC. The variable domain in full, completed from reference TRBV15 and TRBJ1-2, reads DAMVIQNPRYQVTQFGKPVTLSCSQTLNHNVMYWYQQKSSQAPKLLFHYYDKDFNNEADTPDNFQSRRPNTSFCFLDIRSPGLGDTAMYLCATSVTGGVGGYTFGSGTRLTVV.